The T cell receptor (beta chain) under discussion was sequenced for a study of cytomegalovirus exposure and HLA in healthy donors. The PCR employed 60 Vbeta primers together with 13 Jbeta primers. Only in-frame clones appear in the TCRdb table, and some are missing; sequencing was by immunoSEQ multiplex PCR. Reported are over 45,000 clones; the ten largest clones contain over 2%. Turning to this clone: Its specificity is not known.

Overall study findings and caveats: In a later analysis, most CMV-associated TCR beta chains appeared HLA-restricted. Productive rates of about 87% or about 30% were seen for most TCR beta V segments in an earlier analysis. In presence/absence analyses, roughly uniform sequencing depth across donors was assumed.

V lost 0 bases and J lost 2, with 8 bases in between. CDR3 length: 14 residues. From germline, CDR1 is SGHRS and CDR2 YFSETQ. The receptor was derived from a woman aged 18 to 35 in good health and CMV-seronegative. Sample: PBMCs. The genes are TRBV5-1 and TRBJ1-1; D uncertain. The CDR3 sequence is CASSLAGRNTEAFF. The CDR3 DNA reads TGCGCCAGCAGCTTGGCCGGGAGAAACACTGAAGCTTTCTTT.